The 22 T cell receptor beta chains reported below all come from one sample, sequenced in a study of PD-1 blockade in classical Hodgkin lymphoma. TCRdb's copy holds only in-frame clones and misses some; the assay was immunoSEQ multiplex PCR. This sample has 25,000 to 35,000 clones, with about three quarters found just once. Relapse after autologous stem cell transplantation occurred in every patient, and brentuximab vedotin exposure varied. The sample in question was peripheral blood mononuclear cells (PBMCs), obtained before the second cycle of nivolumab. The receptors come from a human donor with classical Hodgkin lymphoma.

The genes are TRBV27 and TRBJ1-5; no definite D call. Trimming removed 6 bases from V and 1 base from J, with 13 bases in between. Germline-derived CDR1 and CDR2 are MNHEY and SMNVEV (reference sequence). CDR3 size: 15 residues. CDR3 in DNA: TGTGCCAGCAGCCGCAGGCTAGGGAGCAATCAGCCCCAGCATTTT. This codes for CASSRRLGSNQPQHF.

This clone was counted a few times. The V and J genes are TRBV5-6 and TRBJ2-6, with 10 nucleotides matching TRBD2. J gave up 3 bases and V 2 bases, and 8 bases lay outside the gene matches. Germline lookup yields CDR1 SGHDT and CDR2 YYEEEE. The CDR3 is 18 residues long. DNA of the CDR3: TGTGCCAGCAGCTTCCCGATTAGCGGGAGGAGTGGGGCCAACGTCCTGACTTTC. It is translated as CASSFPISGRSGANVLTF.

Concerning this clone itself: The sample has other DNA sequences that encode this CDR3 too. The chain recombines TRBV30 with TRBJ1-5, with D hard to call. Per the germline V gene, CDR1 is GTSNPN and CDR2 is SVGIG (reference sequence). V was trimmed by 2 bases and J by 1 base, leaving 6 bases between them. This CDR3 is 13 amino acids long. In DNA form, the CDR3 reads TGTGCCTGGAGTCGGGGAAGCAATCAGCCCCAGCATTTT. Amino acids: CAWSRGSNQPQHF.

This clone was seen a few times. The rearrangement uses TRBV7-2 and TRBJ2-7; D is unresolved. The CDR3 totals 12 residues. Between the trimmed V and J ends, which lost 6 bases and 3 bases, there was a span of 9 bases. Germline V lookup: CDR1 SGHTA, CDR2 FQGNSA. The CDR3 region is CASSVGNYEQYF. CDR3 nucleotides: TGTGCCAGCAGTGTGGGAAACTACGAGCAGTACTTC.

The sample holds a few counts of this clone. The V gene is TRBV6-5, the J gene TRBJ2-5, with TRBD2 identical over 15 bases. CDR1 and CDR2 from the germline V gene are MNHEY and SVGAGI. The CDR3 has 15 amino acids. The trim removed 6 bases at V and 4 bases at J, leaving 3 bases unmatched. The CDR3 region has the DNA TGTGCCAGCAGAGTGGGACTAGCGGGAGGAGAGACCCAGTACTTC. It specifies CASRVGLAGGETQYF.

The chain combines TRBV14 with TRBJ2-1; 8 nucleotides line up with TRBD2. The CDR3 has 13 residues. CDR1 is SGHDN, CDR2 FVKESK, per germline. The V and J ends lost 11 bases and 4 bases, in that order; junction bases with no gene match: 7. CDR3: CASGGTHYNEQFF. The CDR3 DNA is TGTGCCTCGGGGGGGACACATTACAATGAGCAGTTCTTC.

The J gene is TRBJ1-2, the V gene TRBV19, with a tentative D call TRBD1 (6 bases). The V gene lost 5 bases and the J gene lost 6 bases, with 16 bases spanning the gap. The CDR3 totals 14 residues. Germline-derived CDR1 and CDR2 are LNHDA and SQIVND (reference sequence). CDR3 residues: CASSPGGQGNGYTF. Here the CDR3 DNA reads TGTGCCAGTAGTCCTGGAGGGCAGGGGAATGGCTACACCTTC. Filled out from reference TRBV19 and TRBJ1-2, the complete variable domain reads DGGITQSPKYLFRKEGQNVTLSCEQNLNHDAMYWYRQDPGQGLRLIYYSQIVNDFQKGDIAEGYSVSREKKESFPLTVTSAQKNPTAFYLCASSPGGQGNGYTFGSGTRLTVV.

This chain joins TRBV14 and TRBJ2-5; no reliable D call. V gave up 4 bases and J gave up 2 bases, with 8 bases separating them. CDR3 length: 13 residues. In germline, CDR1 is SGHDN, CDR2 FVKESK. The CDR3 region is CASSRFAQETQYF. CDR3 DNA sequence: TGTGCCAGCAGCCGATTCGCTCAAGAGACCCAGTACTTC.

The J gene is TRBJ1-5, the V gene TRBV6-1, with D possibly TRBD1 on 5 matching bases. CDR1 is MNHNS and CDR2 is SASEGT in the germline V gene. CDR3 length equals 16 residues. The V gene lost 1 base and the J gene lost 4 bases, with 14 bases spanning the gap. The CDR3 DNA reads TGTGCCAGCAGTGAAGTTTGGGGGGAGGTAAATCAGCCCCAGCATTTT. It translates to CASSEVWGEVNQPQHF.

The chain's CDR3 is CSVARSPNYGYTF. The CDR3 bases are TGCAGCGTTGCGAGGAGTCCTAACTATGGCTACACCTTC. The J gene is TRBJ1-2, the V gene TRBV29-1; D ambiguous. From germline, CDR1 is SQVTM and CDR2 ANQGSEA. V lost 4 bases to trimming and J lost 0 bases, with 9 bases between them. There are 13 residues in the CDR3.

V and J are TRBV11-2 and TRBJ2-2; D may be TRBD1 (7 bases). Per germline, CDR1 SGHAT and CDR2 FQNNGV. V lost 0 bases, J lost 5 bases, and 13 bases lay in between. CDR3 length equals 16 residues. CDR3 nucleotide sequence: TGTGCCAGCAGCTTAGATCGGGCAGGGGGGACCGGGGAGCTGTTTTTT. Translation: CASSLDRAGGTGELFF.

This chain connects TRBV6-5 to TRBJ2-2; D gene ambiguous. The CDR3 is 14 residues long. Trimming cost V 2 bases and J 6 bases, with 10 bases left between them. Looked up from germline, CDR1 is MNHEY and CDR2 is SVGAGI. CDR3 loop: CASSYSYDPGELFF. The CDR3 nucleotides read TGTGCCAGCAGTTACAGCTATGACCCCGGGGAGCTGTTTTTT.

The J gene is TRBJ1-2, the V gene TRBV20-1, with 7 positions matching TRBD1. This CDR3 region has 11 residues. The J segment lost 10 bases and the V segment lost 4 bases, leaving 6 bases of the junction unmatched. CDR1 is DFQATT, CDR2 SNEGSKA, per germline (reference sequence). DNA of the CDR3: TGCAGTGCTAAGCGGGACAGAATCTACACCTTC. Translating it yields CSAKRDRIYTF.

This clone was detected only once. This chain uses TRBV4-3 with TRBJ1-5, with a weak D call TRBD1 (5 bases). Germline lookup yields CDR1 LGHNA and CDR2 YSLEER. Deletions cut 0 bases from V and 6 bases from J, with 9 bases between. The CDR3 runs to 14 residues. The CDR3 loop reads CASSQDRVGQPQHF. CDR3 DNA sequence: TGCGCCAGCAGCCAAGACAGGGTGGGTCAGCCCCAGCATTTT.

V usage is TRBV6-5 and J usage is TRBJ2-2, with D unclear. V was trimmed by 2 bases and J by 3 bases, leaving 7 bases between them. This CDR3 is built from 14 residues. In germline, CDR1 is MNHEY, CDR2 SVGAGI. This chain's CDR3 is CASSYGFYTGELFF. The CDR3 nucleotides read TGTGCCAGCAGTTACGGATTCTACACCGGGGAGCTGTTTTTT.

The V and J genes are TRBV11-1 and TRBJ1-1; D might be TRBD1 (5 bases). This CDR3 comprises 14 residues. Trimming took off 3 bases at V and 2 bases at J, with 10 bases between the two ends. CDR1 is SGHAT, CDR2 FQDESV, per germline (reference sequence). The CDR3 nucleotides are TGTGCCAGCAGCTTTCGCCAGGGAAACACTGAAGCTTTCTTT. Amino acid sequence: CASSFRQGNTEAFF.

The V gene is TRBV7-2, the J gene TRBJ2-2; the D gene is possibly TRBD1 (5 bases). Germline lookup yields CDR1 SGHTA and CDR2 FQGNSA. V was trimmed by 8 bases and J by 5 bases, leaving 12 bases between them. The CDR3 is 13 amino acids. The chain's CDR3 is CASHQGVTGELFF. Written as DNA, the CDR3 is TGTGCCAGCCATCAGGGTGTAACCGGGGAGCTGTTTTTT. The full variable domain, with the rest looked up from reference TRBV7-2 and TRBJ2-2, is GAGVSQSPSNKVTEKGKDVELRCDPISGHTALYWYRQSLGQGLEFLIYFQGNSAPDKSGLPSDRFSAERTGGSVSTLTIQRTQQEDSAVYLCASHQGVTGELFFGEGSRLTVL.

The chain couples TRBV28 to TRBJ2-1; 8 nucleotides agree with TRBD1. This CDR3 contains 15 residues. V was clipped by 2 bases and J by 7 bases; unmatched bases: 7. Germline V gene sequence: CDR1 MDHEN, CDR2 SYDVKM. The CDR3 nucleotides read TGTGCCAGCAGTTTACAGGGGGCGACCTTTAATGAGCAGTTCTTC. Translated: CASSLQGATFNEQFF.

The chain carries TRBV2 and TRBJ1-1; D remains ambiguous. The germline CDR1 and CDR2 sequences are SNHLY and FYNNEI. Trimming left V 5 bases short and J 0 bases short, with 13 bases between. The CDR3 totals 15 residues. DNA for the CDR3: TGTGCCAGCAGTATTGAAGGCACCTTGAACACTGAAGCTTTCTTT. This sequence encodes CASSIEGTLNTEAFF. Full variable domain (missing parts from reference TRBV2 and TRBJ1-1): EPEVTQTPSHQVTQMGQEVILRCVPISNHLYFYWYRQILGQKVEFLVSFYNNEISEKSEIFDDQFSVERPDGSNFTLKIRSTKLEDSAMYFCASSIEGTLNTEAFFGQGTRLTVV.

The V gene is TRBV19, the J gene TRBJ2-2, with 11 bases identical to TRBD1. Germline loops: CDR1 LNHDA, CDR2 SQIVND (reference sequence). This CDR3 has 16 amino acids. V was pared by 7 bases and J by 4 bases, with 8 bases of the junction left unmatched. The CDR3 here is CASTVRGTGGTGELFF. Written as DNA, the CDR3 is TGTGCCAGTACCGTCAGAGGGACAGGGGGCACCGGGGAGCTGTTTTTT.

The chain recombines TRBV28 with TRBJ1-5; D is perhaps TRBD1 (5 bases). The V gene's germline CDR1 is MDHEN and CDR2 SYDVKM. The CDR3 runs 16 residues. V lost 4 bases to trimming and J lost 7 bases, with 20 bases between them. This chain's CDR3 is CASSSSLGGAGQPQHF. CDR3 coding DNA: TGTGCCAGCAGTTCCTCCCTAGGAGGGGCAGGGCAGCCCCAGCATTTT.

This rearrangement joins TRBV27 to TRBJ2-2, with D possibly matching TRBD2 (6 bases). Trimming left V 8 bases short and J 0 bases short, with 16 bases between. In germline, CDR1 is MNHEY, CDR2 SMNVEV (reference sequence). The CDR3 is made up of 16 amino acids. CDR3 residues: CASAGGVAANTGELFF. CDR3 sequence (DNA): TGTGCCAGCGCCGGGGGAGTCGCGGCGAACACCGGGGAGCTGTTTTTT.